Listed here are 17 T cell receptor beta chains from one sample, sequenced in a study of blood T cell repertoires in COVID-19. Method: immunoSEQ multiplex PCR; TCRdb's copy keeps in-frame clones and lacks some. The table includes about 110,000 clones, approximately 90% detected once. Sequencing was carried out using peripheral blood. The receptor source for this set is a human donor in a cohort sampled during active COVID-19.

The CDR3 nucleotides are TGTGCCAGCAGTTACCTCCGGGGCACTGAAGCTTTCTTT. This translates into CASSYLRGTEAFF. The J gene is TRBJ1-1, the V gene TRBV6-5; D is undetermined. V was clipped by 2 bases and J by 4 bases, with 8 bases between them. The CDR3 loop spans 13 amino acids. Germline CDR1 MNHEY, CDR2 SVGAGI.

The chain couples TRBV11-3 to TRBJ1-1; D is uncertain. The germline CDR1 and CDR2 sequences are SGHNT and YENEEA. This CDR3 has 16 amino acids. V gave up 4 bases and J gave up 0 bases, with 15 bases separating them. CDR3 nucleotide sequence: TGTGCCAGCAGCTCCCGAGGCGGCCACATGAACACTGAAGCTTTCTTT. Protein product: CASSSRGGHMNTEAFF.

CDR3 residues: CSVEGRGRVEQYF. CDR3 nucleotides: TGCAGCGTTGAGGGCAGGGGGCGAGTCGAGCAGTACTTC. This sequence joins TRBV29-1 and TRBJ2-7; 8 nucleotides line up with TRBD1. With V trimmed by 3 bases and J by 6 bases, 7 bases remained unmatched. The germline CDR1 and CDR2 sequences are SQVTM and ANQGSEA. The CDR3 is 13 residues long.

V gene TRBV29-1 combines with J gene TRBJ2-3; possibly TRBD2 for D (6 bases). The germline V and J ends were trimmed by 7 bases and 0 bases, with 14 bases remaining between them. This CDR3 comprises 14 residues. Germline CDR1 is SQVTM and CDR2 is ANQGSEA. The chain's CDR3 is CSGGYGGSTDTQYF. Here the CDR3 DNA reads TGCAGCGGCGGCTACGGGGGTAGCACAGATACGCAGTATTTT.

This clone has a single count. The rearrangement uses TRBV21-1 and TRBJ2-6; TRBD2 is the table's D call and was not checked against the DNA. TRBV21-1 represents a pseudogene. The CDR3 runs 20 residues. CDR3 residues: CASSLPWEGRASSGANVLTF. DNA for the CDR3: TGTGCCAGCAGCCTCCCCTGGGAGGGCAGGGCCAGCTCTGGGGCCAACGTCCTGACTTTC.

The chain recombines TRBV6-1 with TRBJ2-2; maybe TRBD1 (5 bases). From germline, CDR1 is MNHNS and CDR2 SASEGT. The CDR3 is 13 amino acids. Trimming cost V 3 bases and J 3 bases, with 5 bases left between them. DNA for the CDR3: TGTGCCAGCAGTGACAGGGACACCGGGGAGCTGTTTTTT. Protein: CASSDRDTGELFF.

The J gene is TRBJ1-4, the V gene TRBV6-1; D uncertain. CDR3 size: 15 residues. Germline values: CDR1 MNHNS, CDR2 SASEGT. The ends were cut back, 2 bases at V and 4 bases at J, with 11 bases in the middle. CDR3 sequence (DNA): TGTGCCAGCAGTGAAAGGAGAAAGAATAATGAAAAACTGTTTTTT. It encodes CASSERRKNNEKLFF.

The chain couples TRBV12-5 to TRBJ2-1; 8 nucleotides align to TRBD1. The length of the CDR3 is 13 residues. Looked up from germline, CDR1 is LGHNT and CDR2 is FRNRAP. J lost 10 bases, V lost 1 base, and 3 bases had no gene match. The CDR3 coding sequence is TGTGCTAGTGGTTTGGGGACAGGGAAAGAGCAGTTCTTC. This encodes CASGLGTGKEQFF.

The chain joins TRBV19 to TRBJ2-1; possibly TRBD1 for D (6 bases). V dropped 5 bases and J dropped 1 base, with 12 bases sitting between them. The length of the CDR3 is 15 residues. CDR1 is LNHDA, CDR2 SQIVND, per germline (reference sequence). CDR3 sequence: CASSYRVRSYNEQFF. In DNA form, the CDR3 reads TGTGCCAGTAGTTACAGGGTTAGGTCCTACAATGAGCAGTTCTTC.

The rearrangement links TRBV3-1 (or the pseudogene TRBV3-2) to TRBJ2-4, with TRBD2 matching over 11 bases. The germline CDR1 and CDR2 sequences are LGHDT and YNNKEL (reference sequence). The CDR3 contains 12 residues. J gave up 13 bases and V 4 bases, and 3 bases lay outside the gene matches. CDR3 DNA sequence: TGTGCCAGCAGCCTGGGACTAGCGGTACAGTACTTC. It is translated as CASSLGLAVQYF.

The chain has TRBV10-3 and TRBJ1-3, with D hard to call. CDR1 is ENHRY, CDR2 SYGVKD, per germline. The CDR3 is 17 amino acids. The V end lost 3 bases, the J end lost 2 bases, and 17 bases lay between the germline ends. CDR3: CAISEMSPQWTGNTIYF. CDR3 nucleotide sequence: TGTGCCATCAGTGAAATGAGCCCACAGTGGACTGGAAACACCATATATTTT.

The chain couples TRBV18 to TRBJ2-1; 10 nucleotides line up with TRBD2. Per germline, CDR1 KGHSH and CDR2 LQKENI. The V gene end was trimmed by 2 bases and the J gene end by 6 bases; junction bases not matched to a gene: 4. CDR3 length: 15 amino acids. The CDR3 nucleotides are TGTGCCAGCTCACCAGCTAGCGGGAGCCGCAATGAGCAGTTCTTC. Its translation is CASSPASGSRNEQFF.

The rearrangement links TRBV19 to TRBJ2-1, with 9 bases aligning to TRBD2. The germline V gene encodes CDR1 LNHDA and CDR2 SQIVND (reference sequence). This CDR3 is 16 amino acids long. Losses at the gene ends were 1 base for V and 4 bases for J; bases not matched to a gene: 5. CDR3 sequence reads: CASSIGLAGLYNEQFF. As DNA, the CDR3 is TGTGCCAGTAGTATAGGCCTAGCGGGACTTTACAATGAGCAGTTCTTC.

This clone was seen at least ten times. The V and J genes are TRBV7-2 and TRBJ2-7; maybe TRBD2 (6 bases). Trimming removed 5 bases at V and 6 bases at J, with 14 bases between. CDR1 and CDR2 (germline): SGHTA, FQGNSA. The CDR3 has 13 residues. CDR3 sequence (DNA): TGTGCCAGCAGCCCCGCAGGTAGCGGCGAGCAGTACTTC. Protein product: CASSPAGSGEQYF.

This sequence joins TRBV7-9 and TRBJ1-6; D might be TRBD1 (5 bases). Deletions cut 3 bases from V and 7 bases from J, with 16 bases between. Germline loops: CDR1 SEHNR, CDR2 FQNEAQ (reference sequence). This CDR3 is 16 amino acids long. The CDR3 loop is CASSLSWGVENSPLHF. In DNA, the CDR3 is TGTGCCAGCAGCTTGAGTTGGGGGGTAGAGAATTCACCCCTCCACTTT.

The CDR3 protein is CAREGAGRGYTF. The CDR3 nucleotides are TGTGCCAGGGAGGGGGCAGGCAGGGGCTACACCTTC. J is TRBJ1-2 and V is TRBV2, with 7 positions matching TRBD1. CDR3 length: 12 residues. Germline V gene data show CDR1 as SNHLY and CDR2 as FYNNEI. V lost 9 bases, J lost 8 bases, and 9 bases stayed unmatched. Looking up the rest from reference TRBV2 and TRBJ1-2 gives the full variable domain: EPEVTQTPSHQVTQMGQEVILRCVPISNHLYFYWYRQILGQKVEFLVSFYNNEISEKSEIFDDQFSVERPDGSNFTLKIRSTKLEDSAMYFCAREGAGRGYTFGSGTRLTVV.

J is TRBJ1-2 and V is TRBV27, with D tentatively TRBD1 (5 bases). The germline V gene has CDR1 MNHEY and CDR2 SMNVEV (reference sequence). This CDR3 comprises 13 residues. Trimming left V 6 bases short and J 8 bases short, with 16 bases between. The CDR3, as DNA: TGTGCCAGCAGCCCCGACAGCTCTATGGGCTACACCTTC. Its translation is CASSPDSSMGYTF.